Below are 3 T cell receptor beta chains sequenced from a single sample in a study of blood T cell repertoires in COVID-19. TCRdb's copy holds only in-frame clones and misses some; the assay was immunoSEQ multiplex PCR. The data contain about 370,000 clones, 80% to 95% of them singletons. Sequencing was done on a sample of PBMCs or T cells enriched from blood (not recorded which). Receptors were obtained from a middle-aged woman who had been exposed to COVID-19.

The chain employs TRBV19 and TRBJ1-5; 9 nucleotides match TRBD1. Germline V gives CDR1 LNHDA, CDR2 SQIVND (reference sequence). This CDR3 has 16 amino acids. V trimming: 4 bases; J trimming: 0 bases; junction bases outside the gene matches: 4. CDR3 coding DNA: TGTGCCAGTAGTAAAGGGGGACAGGGTAGCAATCAGCCCCAGCATTTT. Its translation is CASSKGGQGSNQPQHF.

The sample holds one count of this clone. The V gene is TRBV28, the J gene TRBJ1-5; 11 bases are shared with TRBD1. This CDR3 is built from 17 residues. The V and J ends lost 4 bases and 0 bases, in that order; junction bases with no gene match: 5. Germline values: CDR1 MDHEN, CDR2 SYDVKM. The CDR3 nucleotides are TGTGCCAGCAGTTCCCACGGACAGGGGGCTAGCAATCAGCCCCAGCATTTT. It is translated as CASSSHGQGASNQPQHF.

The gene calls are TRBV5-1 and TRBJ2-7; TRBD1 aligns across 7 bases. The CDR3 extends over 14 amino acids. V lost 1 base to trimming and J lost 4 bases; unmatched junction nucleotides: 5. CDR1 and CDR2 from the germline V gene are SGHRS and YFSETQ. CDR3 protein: CASSLTGQLYEQYF. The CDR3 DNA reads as TGCGCCAGCAGCTTGACGGGACAGCTATACGAGCAGTACTTC.